The present TCR beta chain was sequenced within a study of T cells after yellow fever vaccination. About the study: When fractions had low cell numbers, they were prepared with SMART-Seq v4 Ultra Low Input. Study outcomes and limitations: It was a small share of clonotypes that appeared in both CD4 and CD8 compartments. Any FACS-sorted repertoire could hold abundant clonotypes that contaminate it from the bulk population.

In regard to this clonotype: Its specificity is unknown.

Template-switching 5'RACE yielded the TCR cDNA; a universal primer site and UMIs were added in the process. Each CDR3 protein is one row after TCRdb ran MiXCR on the 5' RACE reads. The sample lists about 580,000 distinct CDR3 sequences, approximately 16% occurring once. This TCR derives from a young man who received the YFV17D yellow fever vaccine. Sequences were derived from PBMCs, sampled 5 days after the first yellow fever vaccination.

The DNA for the CDR3 is TGTGCCAGCAGCCAAGGTTCAGGGAGGGAGACCCAGTACTTC. The encoded protein is CASSQGSGRETQYF. The gene calls are TRBV4-2 and TRBJ2-5, with D maybe TRBD2 (6 bases). The CDR3 is made up of 14 amino acids. V was cut by 1 base and J by 5 bases, with 11 bases left in between. CDR1 is LGHNA and CDR2 is YNFKEQ in the germline V gene.